This T cell receptor beta chain was recovered during a study of beta chain features in type 1 diabetes. As for the study in general: All samples yielded around 98 million examined sorted cells.

Purities in excess of 95% were seen in all sorted populations. Sequencing targeted expressed TCRB transcripts, as all isolated RNA had been reverse transcribed. TCRdb's table, derived via immunoSEQ multiplex PCR, lists solely in-frame clones and lacks some. The table shows about 360,000 clones, with approximately 12% occurring only once. V dropped 3 bases and J dropped 5; count of bases not matched to a gene: 4. CDR1 is KGHSH and CDR2 is LQKENI in the germline V gene. This CDR3 has 14 residues. Sequencing was carried out using naive CD4+ T cells from blood. This clonotype was sampled from a young man in good health. The chain combines TRBV18 with TRBJ2-4; TRBD1 agrees at 7 bases. The CDR3 DNA reads as TGTGCCAGCTCACCCTCCGGGACAGAAAACATTCAGTACTTC. Protein product: CASSPSGTENIQYF. Filled out from reference TRBV18 and TRBJ2-4, the complete variable domain reads NAGVMQNPRHLVRRRGQEARLRCSPMKGHSHVYWYRQLPEEGLKFMVYLQKENIIDESGMPKERFSAEFPKEGPSILRIQQVVRGDSAAYFCASSPSGTENIQYFGAGTRLSVL.